This T cell receptor beta chain was recovered during a study of long-term antiretroviral therapy in people with HIV. Notes on the study in general: Information pertaining to ART adherence, viral resistance or therapeutic modifications was not obtained. Narrower CDR3 length ranges marked HIV repertoires relative to controls.

To note about this clone: Its antigen is unknown.

The CDR3 contains 15 residues. After removal of 0 bases from V and 3 bases from J, the junction contained 2 bases not matched to a gene. Per the germline V gene, CDR1 is SGDLS and CDR2 is YYNGEE. Samples were assayed with immunoSEQ v3.0 at survey level. The table came from immunoSEQ multiplex PCR; TCRdb's copy has only in-frame clones and leaves some out. The sample holds some 11,000 clones; 65% to 85% are singletons and the top ten take 15% to 20%. The chain joins TRBV9 to TRBJ1-5; 8 bases agree with TRBD1. Material: unsorted PBMCs, obtained 3.4 years after starting antiretroviral therapy. The sequence was obtained from a man aged 35 to 55 with HIV. The CDR3 region is CASSVGTGYNQPQHF. Written as DNA, the CDR3 is TGTGCCAGCAGCGTAGGGACAGGGTACAATCAGCCCCAGCATTTT.